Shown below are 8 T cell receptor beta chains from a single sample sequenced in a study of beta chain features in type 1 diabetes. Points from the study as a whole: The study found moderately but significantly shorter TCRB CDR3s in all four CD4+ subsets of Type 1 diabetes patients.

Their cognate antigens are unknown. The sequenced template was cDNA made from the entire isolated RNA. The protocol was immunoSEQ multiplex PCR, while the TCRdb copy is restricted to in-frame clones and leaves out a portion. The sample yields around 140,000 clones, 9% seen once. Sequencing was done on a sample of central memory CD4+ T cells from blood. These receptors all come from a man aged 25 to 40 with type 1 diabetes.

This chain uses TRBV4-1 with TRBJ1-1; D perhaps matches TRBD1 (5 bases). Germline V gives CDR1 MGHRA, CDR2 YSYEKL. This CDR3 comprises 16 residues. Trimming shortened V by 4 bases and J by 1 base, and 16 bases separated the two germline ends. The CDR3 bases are TGCGCCAGCAGCCCCCTGGGGGGACCACGGAACACTGAAGCTTTCTTT. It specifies CASSPLGGPRNTEAFF.

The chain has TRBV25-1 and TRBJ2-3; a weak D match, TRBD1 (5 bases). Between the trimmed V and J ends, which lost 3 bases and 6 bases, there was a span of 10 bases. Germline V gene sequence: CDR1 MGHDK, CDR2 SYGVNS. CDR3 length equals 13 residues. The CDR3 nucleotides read TGTGCCAGCAGTGATTCGAACAGGGATACGCAGTATTTT. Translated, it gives CASSDSNRDTQYF.

The CDR3 spells CSVTRTPADTQYF. DNA of the CDR3: TGCAGCGTGACTAGGACTCCCGCAGATACGCAGTATTTT. The chain is built from TRBV29-1 and TRBJ2-3, with TRBD2 as a possible D gene (6 bases). Germline V gene lookup returns CDR1 SQVTM and CDR2 ANQGSEA. Trimming cost V 6 bases and J 4 bases, with 14 bases left between them. The CDR3 is 13 residues long.

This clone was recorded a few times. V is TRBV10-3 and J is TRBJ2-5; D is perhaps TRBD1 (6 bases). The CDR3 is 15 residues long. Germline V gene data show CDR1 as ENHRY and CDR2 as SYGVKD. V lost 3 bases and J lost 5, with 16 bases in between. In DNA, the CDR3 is TGTGCCATCAGTGACCTACAGGGAACAAGCGAGACCCAGTACTTC. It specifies CAISDLQGTSETQYF.

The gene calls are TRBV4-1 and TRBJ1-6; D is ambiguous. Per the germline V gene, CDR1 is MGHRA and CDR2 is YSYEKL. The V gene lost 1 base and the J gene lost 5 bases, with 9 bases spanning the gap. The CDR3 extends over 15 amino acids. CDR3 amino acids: CASSQGRANNSPLHF. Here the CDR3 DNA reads TGCGCCAGCAGCCAAGGGCGGGCCAATAATTCACCCCTCCACTTT.

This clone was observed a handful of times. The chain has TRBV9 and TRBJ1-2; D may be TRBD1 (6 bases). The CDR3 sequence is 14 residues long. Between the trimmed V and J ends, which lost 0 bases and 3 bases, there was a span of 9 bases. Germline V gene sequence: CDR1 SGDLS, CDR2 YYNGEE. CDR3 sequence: CASSVDAGDYGYTF. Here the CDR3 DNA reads TGTGCCAGCAGCGTAGATGCAGGGGACTATGGCTACACCTTC.

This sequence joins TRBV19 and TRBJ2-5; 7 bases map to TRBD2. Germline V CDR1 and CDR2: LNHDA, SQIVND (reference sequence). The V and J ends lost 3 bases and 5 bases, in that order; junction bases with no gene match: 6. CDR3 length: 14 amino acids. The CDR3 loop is CASSMVGGRETQYF. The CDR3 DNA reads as TGTGCCAGTAGTATGGTGGGGGGGAGGGAGACCCAGTACTTC.

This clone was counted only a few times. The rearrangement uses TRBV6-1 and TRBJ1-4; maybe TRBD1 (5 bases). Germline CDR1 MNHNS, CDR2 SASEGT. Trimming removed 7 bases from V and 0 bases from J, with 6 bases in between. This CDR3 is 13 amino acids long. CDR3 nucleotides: TGTGCCAGCACGACAGCAACTAATGAAAAACTGTTTTTT. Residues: CASTTATNEKLFF.